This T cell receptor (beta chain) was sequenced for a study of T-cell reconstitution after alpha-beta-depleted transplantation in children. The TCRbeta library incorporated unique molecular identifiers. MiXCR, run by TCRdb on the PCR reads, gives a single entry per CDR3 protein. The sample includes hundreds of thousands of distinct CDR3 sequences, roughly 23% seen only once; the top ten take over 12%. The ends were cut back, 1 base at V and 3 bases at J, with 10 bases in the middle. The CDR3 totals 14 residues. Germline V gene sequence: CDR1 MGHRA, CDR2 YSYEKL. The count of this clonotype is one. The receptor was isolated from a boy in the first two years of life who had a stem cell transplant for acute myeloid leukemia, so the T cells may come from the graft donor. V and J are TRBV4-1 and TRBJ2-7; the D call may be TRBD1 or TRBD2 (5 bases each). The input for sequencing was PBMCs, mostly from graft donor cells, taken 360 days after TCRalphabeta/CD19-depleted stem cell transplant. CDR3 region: CASSQVMGDYEQYF. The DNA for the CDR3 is TGCGCCAGCAGCCAAGTCATGGGGGACTACGAGCAGTACTTC.